This T cell receptor beta chain is from a study of blood T cell repertoires in COVID-19. At the level of the study: COVID-19 samples, acute and convalescent, were from the United States, Italy and Spain. Nucleic acid was either cDNA or gDNA, and it came from T cells, B-cell-depleted T cells, or PBMCs.

Per the original methods: By means of reference gene primer amplification, nucleated cell counts were estimated. Here immunoSEQ multiplex PCR was the method, and the copy in TCRdb shows in-frame clones only, minus some. The DNA gave D and trimming, while V, J and clone size come from that table. The sample shows about 330,000 clones, around 90% of them seen only once. Individuals drawn from around 25 US areas were roughly 18 to 95 years old. This clone was observed a handful of times. This CDR3 spans 15 amino acids. The V end was cut by 3 bases, the J end by 8 bases, with 17 bases between. Germline CDR1 and CDR2: LGHNA and YSLEER.

The clonotype comes from a woman in her twenties or thirties who had recovered from COVID-19. The chain joins TRBV4-3 to TRBJ2-1, with a possible D match to TRBD1 (6 bases). The sequencing sample was made of PBMCs or T cells enriched from blood (not recorded which). DNA of the CDR3: TGCGCCAGCAGCCATCAACAGGGTACCGGGGATGAGCAGTTCTTC. The encoded protein is CASSHQQGTGDEQFF.